A single sample is the source of the 30 T cell receptor beta chains below, sequenced in a study of OX40 agonist ivuxolimab in advanced cancers. Sequenced by immunoSEQ multiplex PCR; TCRdb stores in-frame clones only, minus some. The table lists about 70,000 clones, almost 90% of them singletons, with around 0.86% in the top ten. Specimen: CD4+ or CD8+ T cells sorted from blood, collected in a trial of the OX40 agonist ivuxolimab. The receptors were sampled from an adult with an advanced solid tumor such as melanoma, head and neck, liver or kidney cancer.

This clone is categorized as medium-sized (0.01 to 0.1%). J is TRBJ2-7 and V is TRBV18, with 8 nucleotides matching TRBD2. V lost 5 bases to trimming and J lost 2 bases; unmatched junction nucleotides: 2. The germline CDR1 and CDR2 sequences are KGHSH and LQKENI. The CDR3 spans 13 residues. CDR3 DNA sequence: TGTGCCAGCTCATCGGGACTAGCCTACGAGCAGTACTTC. Protein sequence: CASSSGLAYEQYF.

V is TRBV11-3 and J is TRBJ2-1; TRBD1 aligns across 7 bases. Germline assignment: CDR1 SGHNT and CDR2 YENEEA. The CDR3 spans 14 residues. V lost 2 bases, J lost 7 bases, and 5 bases stayed unmatched. The CDR3 nucleotides are TGTGCCAGCAGCTTACAGGGGGACGTAAATGAGCAGTTCTTC. It codes for CASSLQGDVNEQFF. The variable domain in full, with the rest retrieved from reference TRBV11-3 and TRBJ2-1, is EAGVVQSPRYKIIEKKQPVAFWCNPISGHNTLYWYLQNLGQGPELLIRYENEEAVDDSQLPKDRFSAERLKGVDSTLKIQPAELGDSAVYLCASSLQGDVNEQFFGPGTRLTVL.

The chain recombines TRBV19 with TRBJ1-5; no reliable D call. The CDR3 spans 15 residues. Germline loops: CDR1 LNHDA, CDR2 SQIVND (reference sequence). The V gene lost 9 bases and the J gene lost 0 bases, with 15 bases spanning the gap. This CDR3 reads CARSREPYSNQPQHF. The CDR3 region has the DNA TGTGCCAGGTCCCGGGAGCCCTATAGCAATCAGCCCCAGCATTTT.

The sample holds one count of this clone. The genes are TRBV29-1 and TRBJ1-1; no definite D call. The germline V and J ends were trimmed by 3 bases and 1 base, with 6 bases remaining between them. CDR1 is SQVTM and CDR2 is ANQGSEA in the germline V gene. The CDR3 loop spans 12 amino acids. The CDR3, as DNA: TGCAGCGTTGATAGTGGGAACACTGAAGCTTTCTTT. This codes for CSVDSGNTEAFF. Supplemented by reference TRBV29-1 and TRBJ1-1, the full variable domain reads SAVISQKPSRDICQRGTSLTIQCQVDSQVTMMFWYRQQPGQSLTLIATANQGSEATYESGFVIDKFPISRPNLTFSTLTVSNMSPEDSSIYLCSVDSGNTEAFFGQGTRLTVV.

V is TRBV7-2 and J is TRBJ1-2; no reliable D call. The CDR3 has 13 residues. The germline CDR1 and CDR2 sequences are SGHTA and FQGNSA. Trimming left V 7 bases short and J 8 bases short, with 17 bases between. The chain's CDR3 is CASTPSGVGGYTF. CDR3 nucleotides: TGTGCCAGCACCCCATCTGGTGTGGGAGGCTACACCTTC.

This clone was seen more than once but under ten times. This chain connects TRBV18 to TRBJ1-6, with TRBD1 matching over 7 bases. The CDR3 is 15 residues long. V lost 2 bases, J lost 9 bases, and 7 bases stayed unmatched. Looked up from germline, CDR1 is KGHSH and CDR2 is LQKENI. CDR3 in DNA: TGTGCCAGCTCACCATTTCAGGGGGTATCTTCACCCCTCCACTTT. Encoded protein: CASSPFQGVSSPLHF.

V and J are TRBV29-1 and TRBJ2-2; D is possibly TRBD2 (6 bases). Per germline, CDR1 SQVTM and CDR2 ANQGSEA. The CDR3 extends over 14 amino acids. The V end lost 4 bases, the J end lost 4 bases, and 13 bases lay between the germline ends. The DNA for the CDR3 is TGCAGCGTTGCGCAAAGGGGAGGCACCGGGGAGCTGTTTTTT. This encodes CSVAQRGGTGELFF.

This clone appeared once. Here the CDR3 reads CASSLVGNSNEKLFF. CDR3 DNA: TGCGCCAGCAGCTTGGTGGGGAACTCGAATGAAAAACTGTTTTTT. The gene calls are TRBV5-1 and TRBJ1-4; D ambiguous. CDR1 and CDR2 from the germline V gene are SGHRS and YFSETQ. V shed 0 bases and J shed 5 bases, with 11 bases lying between them. The CDR3 spans 15 residues.

In nucleotides, the CDR3 is TGTGCCAGCAGCCCCCGGGACAGGGAAGGCGAGCAGTACTTC. This sequence encodes CASSPRDREGEQYF. The chain carries TRBV11-1 and TRBJ2-7, with TRBD1 matching 9 bases. The germline V gene has CDR1 SGHAT and CDR2 FQDESV (reference sequence). The V segment lost 5 bases and the J segment 6 bases; nucleotides outside the gene matches: 8. The CDR3 has 14 residues.

This sequence joins TRBV7-3 and TRBJ2-3, with D hard to call. V lost 9 bases and J lost 0, with 10 bases in between. The CDR3 length is 13 residues. CDR1 is SGHTA and CDR2 is FQGTGA in the germline V gene. CDR3 sequence (DNA): TGTGCCAGTGGCCCCTTTAGCACAGATACGCAGTATTTT. Residues: CASGPFSTDTQYF. The variable domain in full, completed from reference TRBV7-3 and TRBJ2-3, reads GAGVSQTPSNKVTEKGKYVELRCDPISGHTALYWYRQSLGQGPEFLIYFQGTGAADDSGLPNDRFFAVRPEGSVSTLKIQRTERGDSAVYLCASGPFSTDTQYFGPGTRLTVL.

The rearrangement joins TRBV4-3 to TRBJ2-1; TRBD2 might be the D (5 bases). Per germline, CDR1 LGHNA and CDR2 YSLEER. The CDR3 contains 15 residues. V lost 3 bases and J 1 base, leaving 10 bases between the germline ends. This chain's CDR3 is CASSHGLDSYNEQFF. The CDR3 nucleotides are TGCGCCAGCAGCCATGGACTGGATTCCTACAATGAGCAGTTCTTC.

This chain links TRBV6-6 with TRBJ1-5, with D tentatively TRBD1 (6 bases). The CDR3 contains 16 residues. Per germline, CDR1 MNHNY and CDR2 SVGAGI (reference sequence). V was shortened by 2 bases and J by 4 bases, with 15 bases between the two germline ends. The DNA for the CDR3 is TGTGCCAGCAGTTACCCCTCGGGACAAAATAATCAGCCCCAGCATTTT. Protein product: CASSYPSGQNNQPQHF.

J is TRBJ2-4 and V is TRBV7-3; tentatively, D is TRBD1 (6 bases). The V and J ends lost 5 bases and 0 bases respectively, with 11 bases between them. CDR3 length: 15 amino acids. Germline lookup yields CDR1 SGHTA and CDR2 FQGTGA. CDR3 sequence reads: CASSGHRAAKNIQYF. CDR3 DNA: TGTGCCAGCAGCGGGCACAGGGCAGCCAAAAACATTCAGTACTTC.

The chain has TRBV6-6 and TRBJ1-6, with TRBD1 identical over 7 bases. This CDR3 has 15 residues. The V segment lost 5 bases and the J segment 5 bases; nucleotides outside the gene matches: 6. Germline V gene data show CDR1 as MNHNY and CDR2 as SVGAGI (reference sequence). The CDR3 is CASSPRQGHNSPLHF. CDR3 in DNA: TGTGCCAGCAGTCCGCGACAGGGCCATAATTCACCCCTCCACTTT.

The genes are TRBV7-2 and TRBJ1-5, with D perhaps TRBD1 (5 bases). Germline V gene lookup returns CDR1 SGHTA and CDR2 FQGNSA. Trimming took 5 bases from V and 9 from J, leaving 20 bases between them. CDR3 length equals 15 residues. The CDR3 sequence is CASSQENSGGRPQHF. As DNA, the CDR3 is TGTGCCAGCAGCCAAGAAAACAGCGGGGGAAGGCCCCAGCATTTT.

The chain recombines TRBV7-2 with TRBJ2-7, with 7 bases aligning to TRBD2. Germline lookup yields CDR1 SGHTA and CDR2 FQGNSA. Unmatched junction bases numbered 11, after V lost 2 bases and J lost 4 bases. This CDR3 is built from 16 residues. The CDR3 region has the DNA TGTGCCAGCAGCTTACGGGCGACTAGCTCGGGGTACGAGCAGTACTTC. This encodes CASSLRATSSGYEQYF.

The CDR3 nucleotides are TGTGCCAGCGCCATAGGGCCCACAGATACGCAGTATTTT. Protein: CASAIGPTDTQYF. V gene TRBV7-8 combines with J gene TRBJ2-3; D is unclear. The CDR3 has 13 residues. V gave up 8 bases and J gave up 2 bases, with 11 bases separating them. The germline V gene has CDR1 SGHVS and CDR2 FQNEAQ.

The chain is built from TRBV28 and TRBJ2-1; 11 nucleotides match TRBD2. The V gene end was trimmed by 3 bases and the J gene end by 4 bases; junction bases not matched to a gene: 11. The CDR3 sequence is 18 residues long. Germline V gene sequence: CDR1 MDHEN, CDR2 SYDVKM. As DNA, the CDR3 is TGTGCCAGCAGTTTGGGACGCCTTGGGACTAGCGGTTACAATGAGCAGTTCTTC. This translates into CASSLGRLGTSGYNEQFF.

This chain joins TRBV6-1 and TRBJ1-2; D remains unclear. V lost 4 bases to trimming and J lost 2 bases, with 11 bases between them. CDR1 is MNHNS, CDR2 SASEGT, per germline. The CDR3 consists of 14 residues. CDR3 nucleotide sequence: TGTGCCAGCAGTGTCTTACAGACCAACTATGGCTACACCTTC. Translating gives CASSVLQTNYGYTF.

The CDR3 DNA reads TGTGCCAGCAGGGCTAGCGGGGCGAGCTCCTACGAGCAGTACTTC. Translated, it gives CASRASGASSYEQYF. The J gene is TRBJ2-7, the V gene TRBV6-5; 9 bases line up with TRBD2. J gave up 0 bases and V 6 bases, and 6 bases lay outside the gene matches. CDR3 length: 15 residues. Germline loops: CDR1 MNHEY, CDR2 SVGAGI.

This clone has just one count. V is TRBV16 and J is TRBJ2-3, with D uncertain. The length of the CDR3 is 13 residues. Looked up from germline, CDR1 is KGHSY and CDR2 is FQNENV. V was clipped by 4 bases and J by 0 bases, with 5 bases between them. CDR3 sequence: CASSLDSTDTQYF. In DNA form, the CDR3 reads TGTGCCAGCAGCCTAGACAGCACAGATACGCAGTATTTT.

The rearrangement joins TRBV4-3 to TRBJ2-1; TRBD2 matches 8 bases. The length of the CDR3 is 15 residues. Per germline, CDR1 LGHNA and CDR2 YSLEER. With 7 bases clipped from V and 4 bases from J, the junction kept 9 bases outside the gene matches. The DNA of the CDR3 is TGCGCCAGCACCCCGGGGGGGTCCCCTTACAATGAGCAGTTCTTC. This encodes CASTPGGSPYNEQFF.

This CDR3 reads CASSLVDYEQYF. The DNA for the CDR3 is TGTGCCAGCAGCTTAGTCGACTACGAGCAGTACTTC. V is TRBV11-1 and J is TRBJ2-7; no clear D. The germline V and J ends were trimmed by 1 base and 3 bases, with 4 bases remaining between them. Germline V CDR1 and CDR2: SGHAT, FQDESV (reference sequence). There are 12 residues in the CDR3.

V and J are TRBV10-2 and TRBJ2-7; no definite D call. The CDR3 runs to 15 residues. V gave up 3 bases and J gave up 1 base, with 13 bases separating them. Germline V gives CDR1 WSHSY, CDR2 SAAADI. This CDR3 reads CASSDDGTRSYEQYF. CDR3 nucleotides: TGCGCCAGCAGTGACGACGGCACCCGGTCCTACGAGCAGTACTTC.

This clone was counted only a few times. This sequence joins TRBV7-2 and TRBJ2-5, with a tentative D call TRBD1 (6 bases). CDR3 size: 15 residues. Germline-derived CDR1 and CDR2 are SGHTA and FQGNSA. The V gene lost 2 bases and the J gene lost 4 bases, with 14 bases spanning the gap. CDR3 nucleotide sequence: TGTGCCAGCAGCTTATTCGCAGGGGTCGGAGAGACCCAGTACTTC. Translated, it gives CASSLFAGVGETQYF.

The J gene is TRBJ1-1, the V gene TRBV6-5, with no clear D. V gave up 5 bases and J gave up 2 bases, with 12 bases separating them. The CDR3 length is 14 residues. Germline CDR1 and CDR2: MNHEY and SVGAGI. CDR3 DNA sequence: TGTGCCAGCAGTCCCGCGGCACCAAACACTGAAGCTTTCTTT. It encodes CASSPAAPNTEAFF.

V is TRBV27 and J is TRBJ1-3; D is possibly TRBD1 (5 bases). The CDR3 runs 16 residues. From germline, CDR1 is MNHEY and CDR2 SMNVEV (reference sequence). V dropped 0 bases and J dropped 2 bases, with 11 bases sitting between them. The CDR3 DNA is TGTGCCAGCAGTTTATCGCCCAGGGTAGCTGGAAACACCATATATTTT. Its translation is CASSLSPRVAGNTIYF.

The rearrangement links TRBV9 to TRBJ2-5; 9 bases agree with TRBD1. V shed 3 bases, J shed 4 bases, and the junction held 4 bases outside the gene matches. Germline CDR1 SGDLS, CDR2 YYNGEE. The CDR3 has 14 amino acids. CDR3 sequence reads: CASSATGGGETQYF. In DNA form, the CDR3 reads TGTGCCAGCAGCGCGACAGGGGGAGGAGAGACCCAGTACTTC.

In this sample, this clone turned up once. The genes are TRBV29-1 and TRBJ2-3; maybe TRBD1 (7 bases). The V and J ends lost 7 bases and 2 bases respectively, with 16 bases between them. The CDR3 loop spans 14 amino acids. CDR1 SQVTM and CDR2 ANQGSEA come from the germline V gene. DNA of the CDR3: TGCAGCGCGGCGGGGACAGATATCACAGATACGCAGTATTTT. Residues: CSAAGTDITDTQYF.

This chain links TRBV7-6 with TRBJ2-1; 7 positions match TRBD1. V shed 5 bases and J 6 bases; nucleotides not matched to a gene: 7. This CDR3 spans 14 amino acids. Germline CDR1 SGHVS, CDR2 FNYEAQ. The CDR3, as DNA: TGTGCCAGCAGCCAAGGACAGGTCGCCAATGAGCAGTTCTTC. This translates into CASSQGQVANEQFF.